Sample share makes the clone carrying this TCR beta chain medium-sized (0.01 to 0.1%). The junction shows a germline mismatch at one end, possibly a read error. This sample was included in a study of T cells in tuberculosis. Sequencing of TCR-alpha and TCR-beta chains was unpaired. The assay was immunoSEQ multiplex PCR, and TCRdb's table has in-frame clones only and misses some. The table records about 58,000 clones, roughly 88% of them present only once. After thawing and overnight rest, PBMC were stained with GMM-loaded CD1B tetramer, viability dye and anti-CD3 for sorting. The CD1B tetramers carried C32 glucose monomycolate purified from Rhodococcus equi. Germline CDR1 reads LGHNA; CDR2 reads YSLEER. This CDR3 comprises 13 residues.

The TCR sequence derives from an adult woman with latent tuberculosis. Sequenced: CD1b-GMM tetramer-negative cells sorted from PBMCs. J is TRBJ2-7 and V is TRBV4-3; 7 positions match TRBD2. The CDR3 DNA sequence: TGCGCCAGCAGCCAAGATGAGGTCGGGAGGCGAGTCTTC. Translation: CASSQDEVGRRVF.